These 7 T cell receptor beta chains were sequenced from one sample in a study of cytomegalovirus exposure and HLA in healthy donors. The PCR ran on 60 Vbeta and 13 Jbeta primers. The assay was immunoSEQ multiplex PCR, and TCRdb's table has in-frame clones only and misses some. The sample records approximately 88,000 clones, around 64% being singletons. The sequenced sample was PBMCs. Receptors originate from a man in his 60s in good health and CMV-seronegative.

The chain combines TRBV28 with TRBJ1-1; tentatively, D is TRBD1 (5 bases). This CDR3 spans 13 amino acids. V lost 6 bases to trimming and J lost 7 bases, with 15 bases between them. Germline V gene data show CDR1 as MDHEN and CDR2 as SYDVKM. For the CDR3, the DNA is TGTGCCAGCAGCCCCGCCAGGGAGGGTGAAGCTTTCTTT. It encodes CASSPAREGEAFF.

DNA of the CDR3: TGTGCCAGCTCACTTCGGACTAGCGGTGCCGATTTGAACGAGCAGTACTTC. Translated, it gives CASSLRTSGADLNEQYF. The V gene is TRBV18, the J gene TRBJ2-5; 10 bases are a match to TRBD2. The end of the DNA fits TRBJ2-7 better, so the J call may be wrong. This CDR3 has 17 residues. Germline V lookup: CDR1 KGHSH, CDR2 LQKENI.

V and J are TRBV7-6 and TRBJ2-1; TRBD2 aligns across 8 bases. CDR3 size: 17 residues. Germline lookup yields CDR1 SGHVS and CDR2 FNYEAQ. V shed 6 bases, J shed 0 bases, and the junction held 10 bases outside the gene matches. The CDR3 protein is CASSRGRGLDSYNEQFF. CDR3 sequence (DNA): TGTGCCAGCAGTCGGGGCCGGGGACTAGACTCCTACAATGAGCAGTTCTTC. Full variable domain (missing parts from reference TRBV7-6 and TRBJ2-1): GAGVSQSPRYKVTKRGQDVALRCDPISGHVSLYWYRQALGQGPEFLTYFNYEAQQDKSGLPNDRFSAERPEGSISTLTIQRTEQRDSAMYRCASSRGRGLDSYNEQFFGPGTRLTVL.

The chain is built from TRBV28 and TRBJ2-3; 14 nucleotides match TRBD2. With 5 bases clipped from V and 7 bases from J, the junction kept 5 bases outside the gene matches. Germline assignment: CDR1 MDHEN and CDR2 SYDVKM. This CDR3 comprises 15 residues. CDR3 residues: CASSRTSGGYYTQYF. CDR3 sequence (DNA): TGTGCCAGCAGTCGGACTAGCGGGGGGTACTATACGCAGTATTTT. Supplemented by reference TRBV28 and TRBJ2-3, the full variable domain reads DVKVTQSSRYLVKRTGEKVFLECVQDMDHENMFWYRQDPGLGLRLIYFSYDVKMKEKGDIPEGYSVSREKKERFSLILESASTNQTSMYLCASSRTSGGYYTQYFGPGTRLTVL.

Here the CDR3 DNA reads TGTGCCAGCAGTTTAACAGGGGAGAGAGAAAAACTGTTTTTT. It translates to CASSLTGEREKLFF. The rearrangement links TRBV6-6 to TRBJ1-4; 7 bases line up with TRBD1. The CDR3 totals 14 residues. V lost 4 bases and J lost 8; bases outside the gene matches: 7. Germline V CDR1 and CDR2: MNHNY, SVGAGI (reference sequence).

The chain carries TRBV30 and TRBJ2-7, with 7 nucleotides matching TRBD2. Trimming took 2 bases from V and 1 from J; bases not matched to a gene: 5. There are 14 residues in the CDR3. Looked up from germline, CDR1 is GTSNPN and CDR2 is SVGIG (reference sequence). CDR3 region: CAWSRWEGSYEQYF. The CDR3 DNA reads as TGTGCCTGGAGTAGGTGGGAGGGTTCCTACGAGCAGTACTTC.

V gene TRBV11-2 combines with J gene TRBJ2-5; TRBD2 matches at 12 bases. This CDR3 is 15 amino acids long. After removal of 5 bases from V and 5 bases from J, the junction contained 6 bases not matched to a gene. Germline CDR1 is SGHAT and CDR2 is FQNNGV. CDR3: CASSTQLAGGETQYF. Here the CDR3 DNA reads TGTGCCAGCAGCACCCAACTAGCGGGGGGCGAGACCCAGTACTTC.